This T cell receptor beta chain stems from a study of vaccination effects on CD4 cells after COVID-19 (dated by TCRdb to 2021 to 2024). Background on the whole study: Two doses of either the BNT162b2 or the mRNA-1273 mRNA SARS-CoV-2 vaccine were administered to participants. In both COVID-19 convalescent patients and infection-naive vaccine recipients, the study compared SARS-CoV-2 spike-specific CD4+ TCR repertoires from before mRNA vaccination with those from after it. Cultures from other donors in the study were sequenced with the Oncomine TCR Beta short-read assay on an Illumina iSeq 100. Altogether, roughly 10 COVID-19 convalescent patients and several SARS-CoV-2-naive healthy vaccine recipients made up the full study. The investigation overall reported the following: Only a small number of convalescent patients were included, and no early post-infection timepoints were available, which limited the study. At late post-vaccination timepoints, both infection-induced and vaccine-induced clones showed marked clonal contraction, consistent with waning T cell responses. In healthy vaccine recipients, vaccine-induced clones were almost all SARS-CoV-2 mono-reactive, with only 1 of 255 cross-reactive with common cold coronaviruses.

The method behind the library was the immunoSEQ multiplex PCR assay. TCR beta CDR3 sequencing was performed on DNA from the cultured, isolated CD4+ T cells. For the original study's pipeline: Non-productive TCR sequences were removed and reads were trimmed to the CDR3 region, keeping CDR3s of at least 7 amino acids. The MANAFEST web app was used to identify antigen-specific clonotypes by comparing expansion in peptide wells with expansion in reference cultures. To count as positive, a clone had to show expansion at FDR<0.05 compared with the reference and with all other wells, an odds ratio above 5, and a frequency above 0.1% in two replicate wells. Clonotypes significantly expanded in SARS-CoV-2 spike wells and in at least one common cold coronavirus spike condition were defined as cross-reactive. CDR3 similarity was assessed by Levenshtein distance with the stringdist R package, and unrooted trees were built with ape in R 3.6.1. This immuneACCESS table, as held by TCRdb, lists in-frame sequences with V and J called but not all clones. Of the missing ones, under half trace to an unresolved V gene in checked studies; the others have no known cause. V and J calls and clone size are copied from that table; D and trimming were computed from the DNA. Counted in this sample were 70,000 to 95,000 clones; around 74% of them appeared once. The ten largest clones add up to approximately 2% of the sample.

The CDR3, from cysteine to phenylalanine, totals 15 residues. Only CDR3 DNA is held: 45 bases, read in frame from base 1. The CDR1 and CDR2 encoded by the germline V gene are SGDLS and YYNGEE. V sheds 4 bases and J sheds 0 bases, leaving 11 bases between their ends. This clone has only a few counts. Its antigen is unknown. Per-base quality was not reported, and no clone a single base away is much larger than it. The ViraFEST assay stimulated PBMC with viral peptide pools and then used TCR sequencing to identify antigen-specific CD4+ T cell clonotypes by expansion. After roughly 11 days of culture, CD4+ T cells were isolated with the EasySep CD4+ T cell isolation kit. The absence of prior SARS-CoV-2 infection in healthy vaccine recipients was confirmed by negative nucleocapsid antibodies before and after vaccination. Each well held two million PBMC cultured in IMDM containing approximately 5% human AB serum, roughly 9.6 IU/ml IL-2 and gentamicin, along with roughly 10 ug/ml peptides. Half of the culture medium was replaced with fresh IL-2-containing medium on days 3 and 7. Unless noted otherwise, every peptide stimulation condition was grown in triplicate wells. Using Ficoll-Paque Plus gradient centrifugation, PBMC were separated from whole blood and then either used fresh or cryopreserved at -140C. Overlapping peptide pools spanned the spike proteins of SARS-CoV-2 and the common cold coronaviruses HCoV-NL63, HCoV-OC43 and HCoV-229E. Genomic DNA was extracted from cultured CD4+ T cells with the QIAamp micro DNA kit.

The receptor comes from a human donor who received a COVID-19 vaccine. Sequencing used CD4+ T cells from PBMCs cultured with HCoV-229E spike peptides, obtained before COVID-19 vaccination. The cell subset or site tag for this specimen amounts to: HCoV-229E spike overlapping peptide pool stimulation. The chain couples TRBV9 to TRBJ1-3, with TRBD1 perhaps the D gene, on 5 matching bases. The nucleotide sequence is given as TGTGCCAGCAGCCCCGGGACCATCTCTGGAAACACCATATATTTT. It is translated as CASSPGTISGNTIYF.